This T cell receptor beta chain was recovered during a study of cytomegalovirus exposure and HLA in healthy donors. Study results and limitations: Reportedly, diagnosis of cytomegalovirus status by the classifier showed high specificity and sensitivity. In vitro testing confirmed a few CMV-associated chains as specific for CMV antigens. Associated with cytomegalovirus, according to the listing, were some 180 TCR beta chains.

The CDR3 has 15 residues. The germline gives CDR1 LNHNV, CDR2 YYDKDF (reference sequence). The ends lost 0 bases at V and 3 bases at J; junction bases unmatched: 4. The table came from immunoSEQ multiplex PCR; TCRdb's copy has only in-frame clones and leaves some out. The repertoire holds 300,000 to 400,000 clones, with approximately 85% as singletons. A word on this clone: Its specificity is not known.

Sequenced input: PBMCs. This TCR was recovered from a man in his thirties or forties in good health and CMV-seronegative. This chain links TRBV15 with TRBJ2-7; 8 bases agree with TRBD2. The CDR3 region is CATSREGGGLYEQYF. The CDR3 DNA reads TGTGCCACCAGCAGAGAGGGCGGGGGGCTCTACGAGCAGTACTTC.